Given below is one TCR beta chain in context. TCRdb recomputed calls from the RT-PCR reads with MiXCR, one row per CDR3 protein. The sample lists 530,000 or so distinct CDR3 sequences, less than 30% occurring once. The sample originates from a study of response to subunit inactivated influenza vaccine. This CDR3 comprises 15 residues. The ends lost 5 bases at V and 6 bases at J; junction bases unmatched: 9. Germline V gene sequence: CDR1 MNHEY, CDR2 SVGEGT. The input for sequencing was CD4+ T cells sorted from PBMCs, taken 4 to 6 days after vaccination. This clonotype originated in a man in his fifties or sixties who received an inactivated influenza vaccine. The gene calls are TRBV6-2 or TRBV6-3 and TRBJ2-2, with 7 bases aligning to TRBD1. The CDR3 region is CASSKSGTVPGELFF. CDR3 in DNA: TGTGCCAGCAGTAAATCCGGGACAGTCCCCGGGGAGCTGTTTTTT.